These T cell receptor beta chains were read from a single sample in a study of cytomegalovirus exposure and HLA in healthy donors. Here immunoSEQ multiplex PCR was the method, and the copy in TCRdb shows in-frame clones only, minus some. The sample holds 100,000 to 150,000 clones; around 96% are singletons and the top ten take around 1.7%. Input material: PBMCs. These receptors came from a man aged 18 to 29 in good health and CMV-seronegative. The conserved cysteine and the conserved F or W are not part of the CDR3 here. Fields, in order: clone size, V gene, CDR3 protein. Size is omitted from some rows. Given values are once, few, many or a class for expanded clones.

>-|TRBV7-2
ASSLALGTQY
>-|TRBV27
ASSYGAGGNQPQH
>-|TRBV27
ASMGQGANSYEQY
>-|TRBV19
ASSIKRVLTQPQH
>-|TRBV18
ASSPPAGGTDTQY
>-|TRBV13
ASSLPGGAELHNEQF
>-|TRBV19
ASSNRADTGELF
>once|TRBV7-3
ASSLGVSSGTGTDTQY
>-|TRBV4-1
ASTHLQGAGEKLF
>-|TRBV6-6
ASSFTAASGNTIY
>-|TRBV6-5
ASSYSIATNEKLF
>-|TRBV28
AALRGLGSGNTIY
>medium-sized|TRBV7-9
ASSVNRSSGNTIY
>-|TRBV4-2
ASSQLIQNTEAF
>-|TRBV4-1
ASSQVLAAQPGVEQF
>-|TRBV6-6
ASSLTSGSSNEQF
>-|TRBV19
ASRQSASGRDTGELF
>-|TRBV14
ASSQFWGLAFNEQF
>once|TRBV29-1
SVEDLAEEAF
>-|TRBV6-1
ASGDRAEAF
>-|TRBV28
ASSPPGQGFLAKNIQY
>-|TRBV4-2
ASSQVRGSNQPQH
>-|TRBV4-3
ASSQTYRGPYGYT
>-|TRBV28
ASRDRRYYGYT
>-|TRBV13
ASSSRKSNQPQH
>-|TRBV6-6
ASSSGGNEQY
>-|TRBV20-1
SAEREHEQY
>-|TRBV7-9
ASRTGGEETQY
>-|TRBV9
ASSVAQSFSGVEQY
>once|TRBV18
ASSPFPHGDTSNTEAF
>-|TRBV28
ASSLPHTSGGYT
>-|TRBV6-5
ASSSNRGYGEQY
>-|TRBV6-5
ASSLGMRLAETQY
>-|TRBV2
ASSRNAGTGRNTGELF
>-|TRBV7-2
ASCPSSGANVLT
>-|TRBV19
ASSQGAENTEAF
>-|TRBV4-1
ASSLAGQPSTDTQY
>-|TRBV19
ASSTRTGNSYEQY
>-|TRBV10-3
AISDRQGIYEQY
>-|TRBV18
ASSPTDYGNTEAF
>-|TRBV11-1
ASSPALLVGQGSYEQY
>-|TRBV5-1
ASSLSDSIAKNIQY
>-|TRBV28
ASEGGDKAYEQF
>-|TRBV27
ASSFLSGVHEQF
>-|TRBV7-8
ASSPLGTGAYEQY
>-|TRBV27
ASSRAGPYEQY